The clone carrying this T cell receptor beta chain was counted ten times or more. Antigen specificity is unknown. One end of the junction fails to match germline, which may point to a read error. This CDR3 is 11 amino acids long. TCRdb ran MiXCR on the 5' RACE reads and lists one entry per CDR3 protein. This sample carries about 700,000 distinct CDR3 sequences, under 20% of them seen once, and the ten largest clones take roughly a fifth. The source of the sample is a study of CD8 T cells in ankylosing spondylitis. The study, taken as a whole, reports: The study identified a TCR beta motif of several highly homologous variants that appeared characteristic of ankylosing spondylitis blood. Peripheral blood samples showed relatively rare disease-linked clones, and these clones were CD8+. Enrichment of disease-linked clones was reportedly significant in matched ankylosing spondylitis synovial fluid.

The receptor comes from a male donor with ankylosing spondylitis. The chain employs TRBV12-3 or TRBV12-4 and TRBJ2-1; D unclear. Sequencing was carried out using blood, either unsorted or a sorted T cell fraction (not recorded which). CDR3 loop: CASSEYNEQFF. For the CDR3, the DNA is TGCGCCAGCAGCGAATACAATGAGCAGTTCTTC.